One and the same sample provided the 20 T cell receptor beta chains below, sequenced in a study of cytomegalovirus exposure and HLA in healthy donors. Sequencing was performed with immunoSEQ multiplex PCR; in TCRdb, only in-frame clones are kept and a portion is missing. The sample lists some 220,000 clones; 90% to 95% were seen once. The sequenced sample consisted of PBMCs. These receptors all come from a woman between 18 and 29 years old in good health and CMV-seronegative.

The chain combines TRBV6-6 with TRBJ2-7; 7 positions agree with TRBD2. The germline CDR1 and CDR2 sequences are MNHNY and SVGAGI (reference sequence). CDR3 length: 15 amino acids. V trimming: 2 bases; J trimming: 2 bases; junction bases outside the gene matches: 6. The chain's CDR3 is CASSYDTAGAYEQYF. The CDR3 DNA follows: TGTGCCAGCAGTTACGATACTGCGGGGGCCTACGAGCAGTACTTC.

The chain is built from TRBV30 and TRBJ2-7; weak D call: TRBD2 (5 bases). Trimming pared 3 bases from V and 6 bases from J, leaving 18 bases between. CDR1 is GTSNPN, CDR2 SVGIG, per germline (reference sequence). The CDR3 covers 14 residues. The CDR3 sequence: CAWRRPLLAAEQYF. For the CDR3, the DNA is TGTGCCTGGAGGCGCCCCCTCCTAGCTGCCGAGCAGTACTTC.

This rearrangement joins TRBV6-1 to TRBJ1-2; 10 bases agree with TRBD1. The CDR3 contains 14 residues. J was trimmed by 7 bases and V by 5 bases; bases with no gene match: 7. Per germline, CDR1 MNHNS and CDR2 SASEGT. The CDR3 loop reads CASSNRDRGAGYTF. In DNA form, the CDR3 reads TGTGCCAGCAGTAACCGGGACAGGGGCGCTGGCTACACCTTC.

The chain is built from TRBV30 and TRBJ1-1; D is possibly TRBD1 (5 bases). The ends were cut back, 0 bases at V and 0 bases at J, with 23 bases in the middle. This CDR3 has 19 residues. The V gene's germline CDR1 is GTSNPN and CDR2 SVGIG (reference sequence). As DNA, the CDR3 is TGTGCCTGGAGTGTATGGGTGCAGGGCGCCGCCGCTATGAACACTGAAGCTTTCTTT. It encodes CAWSVWVQGAAAMNTEAFF.

V gene TRBV6-5 combines with J gene TRBJ2-7; the D gene is possibly TRBD2 (5 bases). The germline V gene encodes CDR1 MNHEY and CDR2 SVGAGI. The CDR3 is 14 amino acids. V was clipped by 7 bases and J by 1 base, with 14 bases between them. The CDR3 DNA follows: TGTGCCAGCAAACCTATAACGGGGTCCTACGAGCAGTACTTC. Its translation: CASKPITGSYEQYF.

V and J are TRBV18 and TRBJ1-3; no definite D call. Germline assignment: CDR1 KGHSH and CDR2 LQKENI. The CDR3 contains 16 residues. V lost 0 bases, J lost 2 bases, and 11 bases lay in between. The CDR3 region has the DNA TGTGCCAGCTCACCACCAGGGAGGCCTACTGGAAACACCATATATTTT. This translates into CASSPPGRPTGNTIYF.

The chain recombines TRBV5-6 with TRBJ2-7; the match to TRBD2 covers 9 bases. Germline V lookup: CDR1 SGHDT, CDR2 YYEEEE. The V and J ends lost 0 bases and 6 bases, in that order; junction bases with no gene match: 13. This CDR3 region has 17 residues. The chain's CDR3 is CASSLDSPSGASFEQYF. CDR3 in DNA: TGTGCCAGCAGCTTGGACTCCCCTAGCGGGGCCTCTTTCGAGCAGTACTTC.

The DNA for the CDR3 is TGTGCCAGCAGTTTACCGGACAGGGGGAGGGATCAGCCCCAGCATTTT. This sequence encodes CASSLPDRGRDQPQHF. This chain links TRBV28 with TRBJ1-5; TRBD1 agrees at 10 bases. J lost 5 bases, V lost 2 bases, and 6 bases had no gene match. The CDR3 sequence is 16 residues long. Germline V CDR1 and CDR2: MDHEN, SYDVKM.

The chain has TRBV5-1 and TRBJ2-7; 14 positions agree with TRBD2. Germline V gene lookup returns CDR1 SGHRS and CDR2 YFSETQ. There are 19 residues in the CDR3. V lost 4 bases and J lost 3; bases outside the gene matches: 15. Here the CDR3 DNA reads TGCGCCAGCAGCATGGACTTTCCCGGGACTAGCGGGAGAATCTACGAGCAGTACTTC. It codes for CASSMDFPGTSGRIYEQYF.

V gene TRBV5-1 combines with J gene TRBJ2-1, with 7 bases aligning to TRBD2. This CDR3 region has 15 residues. After removal of 4 bases from V and 2 bases from J, the junction contained 6 bases not matched to a gene. The germline V gene has CDR1 SGHRS and CDR2 YFSETQ. CDR3 sequence (DNA): TGCGCCAGCAGCCGAAGCGGGGTAACCTACAATGAGCAGTTCTTC. Its translation: CASSRSGVTYNEQFF.

The V and J genes are TRBV28 and TRBJ2-3; D is uncertain. Trimming pared 5 bases from V and 3 bases from J, leaving 9 bases between. The CDR3 contains 13 residues. The V gene's germline CDR1 is MDHEN and CDR2 SYDVKM. CDR3 bases: TGTGCCAGCAGTCGCGGTCCTACAGATACGCAGTATTTT. It yields the protein CASSRGPTDTQYF.

The genes are TRBV30 and TRBJ1-2, with D possibly being TRBD1 (6 bases). The V and J ends lost 4 bases and 9 bases respectively, with 9 bases between them. From germline, CDR1 is GTSNPN and CDR2 SVGIG (reference sequence). The CDR3 has 10 amino acids. CDR3 nucleotides: TGTGCCTGGAAGGGGGACCGCTACACCTTC. It is translated as CAWKGDRYTF.

The chain carries TRBV9 and TRBJ2-7, with TRBD2 identical over 11 bases. V was clipped by 3 bases and J by 1 base; unmatched bases: 0. The CDR3 is made up of 14 amino acids. From germline, CDR1 is SGDLS and CDR2 YYNGEE. The CDR3 protein is CASSGLAGSYEQYF. CDR3 DNA sequence: TGTGCCAGCAGCGGACTAGCGGGGTCCTACGAGCAGTACTTC.

V gene TRBV7-2 combines with J gene TRBJ2-2; D might be TRBD2 (5 bases). Between the trimmed V and J ends, which lost 4 bases and 5 bases, there was a span of 11 bases. The CDR3 runs to 14 residues. CDR1 and CDR2 from the germline V gene are SGHTA and FQGNSA. The DNA of the CDR3 is TGTGCCAGCAGCTCCACTAGAGGAACCGGGGAGCTGTTTTTT. Encoded protein: CASSSTRGTGELFF.

This chain joins TRBV7-8 and TRBJ2-1, with 7 nucleotides matching TRBD1. CDR3 length equals 15 residues. CDR1 SGHVS and CDR2 FQNEAQ come from the germline V gene. V lost 1 base and J lost 3; bases outside the gene matches: 3. This CDR3 is CASSLGAGGYNEQFF. CDR3 coding DNA: TGTGCCAGCAGCTTAGGGGCAGGGGGCTACAATGAGCAGTTCTTC.

This sequence joins TRBV27 and TRBJ2-1; 11 bases match TRBD2. The CDR3 is made up of 16 amino acids. Germline assignment: CDR1 MNHEY and CDR2 SMNVEV (reference sequence). After removal of 5 bases from V and 2 bases from J, the junction contained 5 bases not matched to a gene. The CDR3 sequence is CASSTSGSLPYNEQFF. As DNA, the CDR3 is TGTGCCAGCAGTACTAGCGGGAGCTTACCCTACAATGAGCAGTTCTTC.

The chain uses TRBV11-1 and TRBJ2-1; D is unresolved. The germline V gene has CDR1 SGHAT and CDR2 FQDESV (reference sequence). This CDR3 contains 11 residues. V was shortened by 1 base and J by 9 bases, with 4 bases between the two germline ends. The CDR3 loop is CASSLGGEQFF. The CDR3 nucleotides are TGTGCCAGCAGCTTAGGCGGTGAGCAGTTCTTC.

V gene TRBV28 combines with J gene TRBJ2-7, with 11 bases lining up with TRBD2. Germline V gene lookup returns CDR1 MDHEN and CDR2 SYDVKM. Trimming took 7 bases from V and 3 from J; bases not matched to a gene: 8. CDR3 length: 15 amino acids. Here the CDR3 DNA reads TGTGCCAGCATAAGTCTAGCGGGGGGCTACTACGAGCAGTACTTC. Translated, it gives CASISLAGGYYEQYF.

The chain is built from TRBV4-1 and TRBJ2-4; 9 bases are a match to TRBD2. The CDR3 runs to 18 residues. V gave up 0 bases and J gave up 3 bases; unmatched junction bases: 9. Germline V gene lookup returns CDR1 MGHRA and CDR2 YSYEKL. CDR3 nucleotide sequence: TGCGCCAGCAGCCAAGAGTGGGGCGGGAGGGGGGTCAAAAACATTCAGTACTTC. Amino acids: CASSQEWGGRGVKNIQYF.

This CDR3 reads CASSIGRRTEAFF. The CDR3 DNA reads TGTGCCAGCAGCATTGGACGGAGGACTGAAGCTTTCTTT. This chain links TRBV28 with TRBJ1-1; D gene uncertain. The CDR3 has 13 residues. Trimming took 6 bases from V and 5 from J, leaving 13 bases between them. Germline V gives CDR1 MDHEN, CDR2 SYDVKM.